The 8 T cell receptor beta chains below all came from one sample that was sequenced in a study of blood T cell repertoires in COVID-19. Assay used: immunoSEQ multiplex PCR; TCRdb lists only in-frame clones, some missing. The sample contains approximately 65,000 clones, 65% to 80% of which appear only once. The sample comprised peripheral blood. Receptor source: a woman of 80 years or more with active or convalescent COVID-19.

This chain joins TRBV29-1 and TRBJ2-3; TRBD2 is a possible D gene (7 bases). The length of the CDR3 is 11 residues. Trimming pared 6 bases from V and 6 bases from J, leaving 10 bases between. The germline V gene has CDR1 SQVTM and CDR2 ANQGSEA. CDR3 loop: CSVGGGDTQYF. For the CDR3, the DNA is TGCAGCGTGGGAGGGGGGGATACGCAGTATTTT.

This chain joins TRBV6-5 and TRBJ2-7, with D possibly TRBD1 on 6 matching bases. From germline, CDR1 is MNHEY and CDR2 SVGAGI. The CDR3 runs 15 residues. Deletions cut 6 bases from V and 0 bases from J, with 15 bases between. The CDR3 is CASRPWTESSYEQYF. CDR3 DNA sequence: TGTGCCAGCAGACCTTGGACAGAAAGCTCCTACGAGCAGTACTTC.

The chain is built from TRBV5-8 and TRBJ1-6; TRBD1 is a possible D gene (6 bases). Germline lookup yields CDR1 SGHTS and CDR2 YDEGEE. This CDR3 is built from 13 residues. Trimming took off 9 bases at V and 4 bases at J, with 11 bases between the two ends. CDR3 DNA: TGTGCCAACCGGGACAATTATAATTCACCCCTCCACTTT. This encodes CANRDNYNSPLHF.

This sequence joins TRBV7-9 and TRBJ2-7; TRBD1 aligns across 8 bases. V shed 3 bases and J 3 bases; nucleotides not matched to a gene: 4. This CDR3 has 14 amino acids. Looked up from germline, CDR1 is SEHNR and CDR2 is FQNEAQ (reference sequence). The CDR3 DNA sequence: TGTGCCAGCAGCTTTCAGGGGGCAAACTACGAGCAGTACTTC. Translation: CASSFQGANYEQYF.

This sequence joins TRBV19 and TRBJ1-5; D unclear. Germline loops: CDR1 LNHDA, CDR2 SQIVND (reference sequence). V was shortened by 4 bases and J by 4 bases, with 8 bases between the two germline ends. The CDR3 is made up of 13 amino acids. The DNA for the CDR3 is TGTGCCAGTAGTACACAGAGTAATCAGCCCCAGCATTTT. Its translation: CASSTQSNQPQHF. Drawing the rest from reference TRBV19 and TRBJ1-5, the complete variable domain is DGGITQSPKYLFRKEGQNVTLSCEQNLNHDAMYWYRQDPGQGLRLIYYSQIVNDFQKGDIAEGYSVSREKKESFPLTVTSAQKNPTAFYLCASSTQSNQPQHFGDGTRLSIL.

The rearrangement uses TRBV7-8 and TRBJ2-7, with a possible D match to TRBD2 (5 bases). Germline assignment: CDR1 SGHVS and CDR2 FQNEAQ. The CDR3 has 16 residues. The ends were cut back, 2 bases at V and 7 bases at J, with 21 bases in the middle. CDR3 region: CASSLRSPQASGEQYF. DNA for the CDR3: TGTGCCAGCAGCTTACGGTCCCCCCAGGCGTCGGGGGAGCAGTACTTC. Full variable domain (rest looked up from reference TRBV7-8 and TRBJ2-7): GAGVSQSPRYKVAKRGQDVALRCDPISGHVSLFWYQQALGQGPEFLTYFQNEAQLDKSGLPSDRFFAERPEGSVSTLKIQRTQQEDSAVYLCASSLRSPQASGEQYFGPGTRLTVT.

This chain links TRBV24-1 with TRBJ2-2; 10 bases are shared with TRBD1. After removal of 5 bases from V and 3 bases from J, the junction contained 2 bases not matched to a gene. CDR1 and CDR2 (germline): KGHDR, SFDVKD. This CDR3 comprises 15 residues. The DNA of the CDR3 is TGTGCCACCAGTGTAGGGACAGGGGACACCGGGGAGCTGTTTTTT. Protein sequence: CATSVGTGDTGELFF.

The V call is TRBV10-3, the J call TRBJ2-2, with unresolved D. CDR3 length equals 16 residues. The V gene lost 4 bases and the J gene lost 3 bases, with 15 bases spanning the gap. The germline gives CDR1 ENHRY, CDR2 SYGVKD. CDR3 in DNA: TGTGCCATCAGTGGACTGAGATCCGGTGACACCGGGGAGCTGTTTTTT. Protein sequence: CAISGLRSGDTGELFF.